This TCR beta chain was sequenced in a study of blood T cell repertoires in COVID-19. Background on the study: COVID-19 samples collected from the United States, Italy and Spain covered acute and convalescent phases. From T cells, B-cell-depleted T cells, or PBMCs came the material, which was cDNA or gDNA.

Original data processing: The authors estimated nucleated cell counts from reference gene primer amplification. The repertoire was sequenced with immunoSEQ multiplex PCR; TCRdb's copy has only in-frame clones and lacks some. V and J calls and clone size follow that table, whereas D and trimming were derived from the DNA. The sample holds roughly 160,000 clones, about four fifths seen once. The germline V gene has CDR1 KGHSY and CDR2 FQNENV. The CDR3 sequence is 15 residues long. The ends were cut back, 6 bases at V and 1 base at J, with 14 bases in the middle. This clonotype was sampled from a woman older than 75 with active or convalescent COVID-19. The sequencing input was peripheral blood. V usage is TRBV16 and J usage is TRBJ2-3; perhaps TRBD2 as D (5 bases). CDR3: CASRLTRAGTDTQYF. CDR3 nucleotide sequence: TGTGCCAGCAGACTTACGCGGGCTGGCACAGATACGCAGTATTTT. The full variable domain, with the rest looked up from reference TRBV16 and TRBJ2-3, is GEEVAQTPKHLVRGEGQKAKLYCAPIKGHSYVFWYQQVLKNEFKFLISFQNENVFDETGMPKERFSAKCLPNSPCSLEIQATKLEDSAVYFCASRLTRAGTDTQYFGPGTRLTVL.